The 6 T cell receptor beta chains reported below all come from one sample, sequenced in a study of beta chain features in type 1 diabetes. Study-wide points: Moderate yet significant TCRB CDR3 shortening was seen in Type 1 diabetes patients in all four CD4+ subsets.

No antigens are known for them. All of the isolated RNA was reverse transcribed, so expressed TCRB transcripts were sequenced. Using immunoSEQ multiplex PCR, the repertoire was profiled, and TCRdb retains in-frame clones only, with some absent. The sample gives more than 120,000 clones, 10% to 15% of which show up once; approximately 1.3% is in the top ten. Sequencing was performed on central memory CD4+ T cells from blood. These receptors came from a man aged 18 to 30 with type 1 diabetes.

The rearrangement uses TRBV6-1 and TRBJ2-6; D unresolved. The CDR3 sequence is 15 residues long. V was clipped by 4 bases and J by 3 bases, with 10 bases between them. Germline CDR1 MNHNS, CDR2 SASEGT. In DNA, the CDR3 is TGTGCCAGCAGTGGGGCCCGAGGTGGGGCCAACGTCCTGACTTTC. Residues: CASSGARGGANVLTF.

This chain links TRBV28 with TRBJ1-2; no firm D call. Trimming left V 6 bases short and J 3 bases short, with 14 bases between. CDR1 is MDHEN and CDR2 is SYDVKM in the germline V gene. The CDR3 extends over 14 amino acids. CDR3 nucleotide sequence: TGTGCCAGCAGCTGGCTCCTCTCGGACTATGGCTACACCTTC. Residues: CASSWLLSDYGYTF.

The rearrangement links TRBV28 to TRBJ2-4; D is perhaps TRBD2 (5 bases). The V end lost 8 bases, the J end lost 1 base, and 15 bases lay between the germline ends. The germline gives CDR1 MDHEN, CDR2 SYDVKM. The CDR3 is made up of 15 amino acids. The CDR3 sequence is CASYGGGMAKNIQYF. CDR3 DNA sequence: TGTGCCAGCTATGGAGGTGGAATGGCCAAAAACATTCAGTACTTC.

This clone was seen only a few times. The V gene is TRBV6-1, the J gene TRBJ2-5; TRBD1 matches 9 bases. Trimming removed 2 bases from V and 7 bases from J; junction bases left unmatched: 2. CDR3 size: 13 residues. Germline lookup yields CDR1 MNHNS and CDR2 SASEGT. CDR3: CASSERQGGTQYF. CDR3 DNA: TGTGCCAGCAGTGAAAGACAGGGGGGGACCCAGTACTTC.

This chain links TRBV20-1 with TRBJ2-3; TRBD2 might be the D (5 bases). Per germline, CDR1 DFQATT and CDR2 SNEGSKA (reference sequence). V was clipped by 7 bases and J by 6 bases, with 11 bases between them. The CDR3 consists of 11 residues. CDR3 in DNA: TGCAGTGTCGGACTCGGGGATACGCAGTATTTT. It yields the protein CSVGLGDTQYF.

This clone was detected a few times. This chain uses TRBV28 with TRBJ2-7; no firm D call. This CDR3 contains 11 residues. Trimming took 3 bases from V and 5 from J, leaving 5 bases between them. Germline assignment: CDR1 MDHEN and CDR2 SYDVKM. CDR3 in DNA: TGTGCCAGCAGTTTCCGAGACGAGCAGTACTTC. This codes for CASSFRDEQYF.